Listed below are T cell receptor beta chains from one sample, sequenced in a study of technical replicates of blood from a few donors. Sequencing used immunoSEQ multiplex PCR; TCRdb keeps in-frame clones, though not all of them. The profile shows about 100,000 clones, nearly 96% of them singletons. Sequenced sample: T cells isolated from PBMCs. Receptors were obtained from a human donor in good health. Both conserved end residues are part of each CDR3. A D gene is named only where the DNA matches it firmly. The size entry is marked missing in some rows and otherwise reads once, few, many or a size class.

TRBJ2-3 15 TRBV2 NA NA CASSDKGGPTDTQYF TGTGCCAGCAGTGATAAGGGGGGGCCCACAGATACGCAGTATTTT
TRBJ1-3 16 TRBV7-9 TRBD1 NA CASSLEGQGLGNTIYF TGTGCCAGCAGCTTAGAGGGACAGGGTCTCGGAAACACCATATATTTT
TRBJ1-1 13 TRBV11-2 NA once CASSLAPNTEAFF TGTGCCAGCAGCTTGGCTCCGAACACTGAAGCTTTCTTT
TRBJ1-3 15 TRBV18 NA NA CASSQTGNSGNTIYF TGTGCCAGCTCACAAACAGGAAACTCTGGAAACACCATATATTTT
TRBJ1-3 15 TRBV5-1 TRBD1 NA CASRELQGPGNTIYF TGCGCCAGCAGGGAATTACAGGGGCCGGGAAACACCATATATTTT
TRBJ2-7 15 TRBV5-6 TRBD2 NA CASSFREAPPYEQYF TGTGCCAGCAGCTTTCGGGAGGCACCCCCTTACGAGCAGTACTTC
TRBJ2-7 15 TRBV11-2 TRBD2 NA CASGNPAGGRYEQYF TGTGCCTCCGGGAATCCGGCGGGAGGCCGCTACGAGCAGTACTTC
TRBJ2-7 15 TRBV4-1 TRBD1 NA CASSQGDREVDEQYF TGCGCCAGCAGCCAAGGGGACAGGGAAGTTGACGAGCAGTACTTC
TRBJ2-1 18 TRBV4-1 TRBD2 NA CASSQIRSGTSGSNEQFF TGCGCCAGCAGCCAAATAAGATCCGGGACTAGCGGGAGTAATGAGCAGTTCTTC
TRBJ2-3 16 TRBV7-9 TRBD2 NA CASSLTAGGSTDTQYF TGTGCCAGCAGCCTAACTGCGGGGGGGTCCACAGATACGCAGTATTTT
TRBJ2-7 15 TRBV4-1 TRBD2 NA CASSYGLAGTYEQYF TGCGCCAGCAGCTATGGACTAGCGGGGACCTACGAGCAGTACTTC
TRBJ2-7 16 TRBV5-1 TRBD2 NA CASSLRASGSTYEQYF TGCGCCAGCAGCTTGAGGGCTAGCGGGAGTACCTACGAGCAGTACTTC
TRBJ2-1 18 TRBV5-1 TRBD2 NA CASSFLFIGGSGANEQFF TGCGCCAGCAGCTTTCTATTCATAGGCGGGAGTGGGGCCAATGAGCAGTTCTTC
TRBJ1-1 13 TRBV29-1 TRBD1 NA CSIPGTGHTEAFF TGCAGCATTCCCGGGACAGGTCACACTGAAGCTTTCTTT
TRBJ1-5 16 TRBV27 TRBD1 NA CASSLLGQAVGQPQHF TGTGCCAGCAGTCTCCTCGGACAGGCTGTCGGTCAGCCCCAGCATTTT
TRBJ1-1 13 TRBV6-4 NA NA CASSDFRDTEAFF TGTGCCAGCAGTGACTTCCGGGACACTGAAGCTTTCTTT
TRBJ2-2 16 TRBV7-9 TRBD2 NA CASSLGVGLNTGELFF TGTGCCAGCAGCTTAGGAGTGGGACTAAACACCGGGGAGCTGTTTTTT
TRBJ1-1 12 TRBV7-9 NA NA CASSPATPEAFF TGTGCCAGCAGCCCCGCGACACCTGAAGCTTTCTTT
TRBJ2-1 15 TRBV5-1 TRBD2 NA CASSPPRGGVNEQFF TGCGCCAGCAGCCCCCCTCGGGGAGGGGTCAATGAGCAGTTCTTC
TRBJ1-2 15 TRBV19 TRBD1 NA CASSPGVGGVYGYTF TGTGCCAGTAGCCCCGGGGTAGGGGGCGTCTATGGCTACACCTTC
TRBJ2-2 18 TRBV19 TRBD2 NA CASKVEGLAGGSTGELFF TGTGCCAGTAAGGTTGAGGGACTAGCGGGAGGCAGCACCGGGGAGCTGTTTTTT
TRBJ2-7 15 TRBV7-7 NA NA CASSFQGNCSYEQYF TGTGCCAGCAGCTTCCAGGGTAATTGCTCCTACGAGCAGTACTTC
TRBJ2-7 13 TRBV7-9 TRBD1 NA CASSQGQGVVGYF TGTGCCAGCAGCCAAGGGCAGGGGGTCGTCGGGTACTTC
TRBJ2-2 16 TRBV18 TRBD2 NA CASSPSQREYPGELFF TGTGCCAGCTCACCATCTCAGCGGGAGTACCCCGGGGAGCTGTTTTTT
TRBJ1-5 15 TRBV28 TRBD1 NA CASSFRQGANQPQHF TGTGCCAGCAGTTTTCGGCAGGGGGCCAATCAGCCCCAGCATTTT
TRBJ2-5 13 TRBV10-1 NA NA CASSESTRETQYF TGCGCCAGCAGTGAGTCGACTCGAGAGACCCAGTACTTC
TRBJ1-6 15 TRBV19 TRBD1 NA CASRSKGQGNSPLHF TGTGCCAGTAGGAGTAAGGGACAGGGAAATTCACCCCTCCACTTT
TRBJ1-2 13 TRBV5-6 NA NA CASSLVLTDGYTF TGTGCCAGCAGCTTGGTCTTAACAGATGGCTACACCTTC
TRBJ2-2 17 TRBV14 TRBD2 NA CASSWLAGVANTGELFF TGTGCCAGCAGTTGGCTAGCGGGGGTCGCGAACACCGGGGAGCTGTTTTTT
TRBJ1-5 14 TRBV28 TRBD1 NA CASTLGQFNQPQHF TGCGCCAGCACCCTGGGACAGTTCAATCAGCCCCAGCATTTT
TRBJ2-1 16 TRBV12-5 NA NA CASGLVGAEGMEEQFF TGTGCTAGTGGTTTGGTAGGGGCGGAGGGGATGGAGGAGCAGTTCTTC
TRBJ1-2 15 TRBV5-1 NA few CASSLGSMGARGYTF TGCGCCAGCAGCTTGGGGTCAATGGGGGCGCGAGGCTACACCTTC
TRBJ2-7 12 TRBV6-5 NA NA CATLSDTYEQYF TGTGCCACACTTAGCGATACCTACGAGCAGTACTTC
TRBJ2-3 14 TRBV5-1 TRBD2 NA CASVRDGEGDTQYF TGCGCCAGCGTAAGGGACGGGGAGGGGGATACGCAGTATTTT
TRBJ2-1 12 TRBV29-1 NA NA CSGGDGYNEQFF TGCAGCGGGGGGGACGGCTACAATGAGCAGTTCTTC
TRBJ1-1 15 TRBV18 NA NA CASSPIDRFDTEAFF TGTGCCAGCTCTCCTATAGACAGGTTTGACACTGAAGCTTTCTTT
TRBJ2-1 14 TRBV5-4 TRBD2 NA CASSPLGWEGEQFF TGTGCCAGCAGCCCACTGGGTTGGGAGGGTGAGCAGTTCTTC
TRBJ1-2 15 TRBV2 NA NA CASRDPGQSLYGYTF TGTGCCAGCAGGGATCCGGGACAAAGTCTCTATGGCTACACCTTC
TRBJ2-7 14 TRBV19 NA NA CASTLTEYTYEQYF TGTGCCAGTACCCTGACGGAGTATACCTACGAGCAGTACTTC
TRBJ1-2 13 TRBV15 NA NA CATSRGGTYGYTF TGTGCCACCAGCAGAGGAGGAACCTATGGCTACACCTTC
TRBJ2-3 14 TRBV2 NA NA CASSPVRGTDTQYF TGTGCCAGCAGTCCCGTCAGGGGCACAGATACGCAGTATTTT
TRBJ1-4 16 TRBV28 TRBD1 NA CASRRRRGQGVEKLFF TGTGCCAGCAGACGGAGGCGGGGCCAGGGGGTGGAAAAACTGTTTTTT
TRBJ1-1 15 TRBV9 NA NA CASSVGYLTNTEAFF TGTGCCAGCAGCGTAGGGTATCTAACCAACACTGAAGCTTTCTTT